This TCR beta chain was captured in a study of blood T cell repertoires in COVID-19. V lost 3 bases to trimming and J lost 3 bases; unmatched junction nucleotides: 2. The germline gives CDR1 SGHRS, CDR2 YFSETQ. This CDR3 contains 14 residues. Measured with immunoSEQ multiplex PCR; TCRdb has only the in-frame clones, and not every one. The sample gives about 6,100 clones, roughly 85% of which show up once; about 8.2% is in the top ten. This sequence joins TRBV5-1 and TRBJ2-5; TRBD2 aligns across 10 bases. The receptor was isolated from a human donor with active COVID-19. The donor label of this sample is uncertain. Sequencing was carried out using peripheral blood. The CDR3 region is CASSSAGGEETQYF. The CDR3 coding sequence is TGCGCCAGCAGCTCAGCGGGAGGGGAAGAGACCCAGTACTTC.